This T cell receptor (beta chain) stems from a study of cytomegalovirus exposure and HLA in healthy donors. Points from the study as a whole: Donor immune exposure was known only as CMV serostatus. Productive rates of about 87% or about 30% were seen for most TCR beta V segments in an earlier analysis.

As concerns this clone: The target antigen is unknown.

Deletions cut 1 base from V and 3 bases from J, with 12 bases between. Germline V gene data show CDR1 as SEHNR and CDR2 as FQNEAQ (reference sequence). This CDR3 has 15 residues. Primers included in the PCR were 60 Vbeta and 13 Jbeta primers. Repertoires were generated with immunoSEQ multiplex PCR, while TCRdb's copy carries only in-frame clones and drops some. The profile covers more than 50,000 clones, with about three quarters appearing a single time and approximately 2.4% taken by the ten largest. Every donor was a healthy person donating bone marrow. Specimen: PBMCs. The chain is built from TRBV7-9 and TRBJ1-1, with D uncertain. The receptor was derived from a female donor in good health and CMV-seronegative. This chain's CDR3 is CASSLGTPEYTEAFF. CDR3 DNA sequence: TGTGCCAGCAGCTTAGGGACTCCTGAGTACACTGAAGCTTTCTTT. The full variable domain, in which reference TRBV7-9 and TRBJ1-1 provide the parts outside the CDR3, is DTGVSQNPRHKITKRGQNVTFRCDPISEHNRLYWYRQTLGQGPEFLTYFQNEAQLEKSRLLSDRFSAERPKGSFSTLEIQRTEQGDSAMYLCASSLGTPEYTEAFFGQGTRLTVV.